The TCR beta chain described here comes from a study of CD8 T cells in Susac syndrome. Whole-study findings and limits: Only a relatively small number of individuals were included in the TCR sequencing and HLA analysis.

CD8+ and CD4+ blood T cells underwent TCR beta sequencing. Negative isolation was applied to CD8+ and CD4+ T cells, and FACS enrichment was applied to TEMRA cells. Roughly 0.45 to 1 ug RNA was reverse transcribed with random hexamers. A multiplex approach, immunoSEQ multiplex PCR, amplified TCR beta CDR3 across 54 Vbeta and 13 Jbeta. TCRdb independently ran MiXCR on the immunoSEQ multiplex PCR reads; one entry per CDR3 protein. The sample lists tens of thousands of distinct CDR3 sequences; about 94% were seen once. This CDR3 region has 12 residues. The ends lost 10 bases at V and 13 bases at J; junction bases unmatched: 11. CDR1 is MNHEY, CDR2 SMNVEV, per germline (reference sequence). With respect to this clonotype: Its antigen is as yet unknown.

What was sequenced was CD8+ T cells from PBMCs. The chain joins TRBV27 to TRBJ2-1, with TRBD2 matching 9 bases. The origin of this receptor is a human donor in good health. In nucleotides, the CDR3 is TGTGCCACCGAAGACATAGCGGGGGCCCAGTTCTTC. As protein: CATEDIAGAQFF.